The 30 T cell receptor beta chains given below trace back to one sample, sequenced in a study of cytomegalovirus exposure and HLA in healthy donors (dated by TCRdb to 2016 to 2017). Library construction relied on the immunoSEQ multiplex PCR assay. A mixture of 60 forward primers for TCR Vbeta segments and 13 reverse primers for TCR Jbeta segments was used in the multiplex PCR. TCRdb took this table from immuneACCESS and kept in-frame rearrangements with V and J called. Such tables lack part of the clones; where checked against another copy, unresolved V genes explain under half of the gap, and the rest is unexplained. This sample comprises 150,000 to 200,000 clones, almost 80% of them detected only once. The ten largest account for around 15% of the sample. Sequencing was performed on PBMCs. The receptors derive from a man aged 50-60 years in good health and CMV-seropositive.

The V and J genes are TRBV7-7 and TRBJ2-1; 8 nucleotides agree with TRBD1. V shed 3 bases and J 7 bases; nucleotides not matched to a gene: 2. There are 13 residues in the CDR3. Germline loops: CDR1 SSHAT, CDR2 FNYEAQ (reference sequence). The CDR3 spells CASSFGQGNEQFF. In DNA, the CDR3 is TGTGCCAGCAGCTTCGGACAGGGAAATGAGCAGTTCTTC.

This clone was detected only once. CDR3 bases: TGTGCCAGCCGACTAACTCTAGTCACCGGGGAGCTGTTTTTT. This encodes CASRLTLVTGELFF. The chain uses TRBV6-1 and TRBJ2-2, with a possible D match to TRBD2 (5 bases). The V end lost 8 bases, the J end lost 4 bases, and 14 bases lay between the germline ends. This CDR3 is built from 14 residues. CDR1 and CDR2 (germline): MNHNS, SASEGT.

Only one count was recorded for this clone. Here the CDR3 DNA reads TGTGCCAGCATCCCGGGGACAAGCAACGAGCAGTACTTC. It specifies CASIPGTSNEQYF. This chain joins TRBV5-8 and TRBJ2-7, with D possibly TRBD1 on 6 matching bases. V dropped 6 bases and J dropped 5 bases, with 15 bases sitting between them. In germline, CDR1 is SGHTS, CDR2 YDEGEE. The CDR3 is made up of 13 amino acids.

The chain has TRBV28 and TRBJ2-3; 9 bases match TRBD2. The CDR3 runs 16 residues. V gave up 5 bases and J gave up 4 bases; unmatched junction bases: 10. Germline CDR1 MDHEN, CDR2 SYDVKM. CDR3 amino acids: CASSPYGGGAPDTQYF. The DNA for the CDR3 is TGTGCCAGCAGTCCCTACGGCGGGGGGGCCCCAGATACGCAGTATTTT. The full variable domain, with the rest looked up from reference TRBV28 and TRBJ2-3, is DVKVTQSSRYLVKRTGEKVFLECVQDMDHENMFWYRQDPGLGLRLIYFSYDVKMKEKGDIPEGYSVSREKKERFSLILESASTNQTSMYLCASSPYGGGAPDTQYFGPGTRLTVL.

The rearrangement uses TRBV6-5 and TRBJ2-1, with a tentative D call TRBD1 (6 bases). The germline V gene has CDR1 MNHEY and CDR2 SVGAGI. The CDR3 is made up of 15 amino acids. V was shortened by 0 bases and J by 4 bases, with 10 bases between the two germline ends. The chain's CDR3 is CASSYSGTPYNEQFF. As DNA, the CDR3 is TGTGCCAGCAGTTACTCTGGGACACCTTACAATGAGCAGTTCTTC.

CDR3 nucleotides: TGTGCCAGCAGTGAAGCGGGCCGGATTACCGGGGAGCTGTTTTTT. As protein: CASSEAGRITGELFF. The chain employs TRBV2 and TRBJ2-2; D is ambiguous. The V gene's germline CDR1 is SNHLY and CDR2 FYNNEI. CDR3 length: 15 amino acids. V was pared by 0 bases and J by 5 bases, with 10 bases between.

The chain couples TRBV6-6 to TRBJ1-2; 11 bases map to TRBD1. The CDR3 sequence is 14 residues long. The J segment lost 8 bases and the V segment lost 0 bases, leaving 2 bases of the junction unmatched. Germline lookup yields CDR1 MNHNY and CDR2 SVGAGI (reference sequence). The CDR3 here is CASSYSGQGDGYTF. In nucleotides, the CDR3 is TGTGCCAGCAGTTACTCGGGACAGGGGGACGGCTACACCTTC.

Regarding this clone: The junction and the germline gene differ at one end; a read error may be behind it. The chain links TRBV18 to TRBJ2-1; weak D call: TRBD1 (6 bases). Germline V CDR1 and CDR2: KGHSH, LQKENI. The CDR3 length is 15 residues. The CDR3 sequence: CASSPEQGVYDEQFF. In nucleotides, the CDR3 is TGTGCCAGCTCACCAGAACAGGGTGTCTACGATGAGCAGTTCTTC. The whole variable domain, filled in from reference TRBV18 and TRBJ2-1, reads NAGVMQNPRHLVRRRGQEARLRCSPMKGHSHVYWYRQLPEEGLKFMVYLQKENIIDESGMPKERFSAEFPKEGPSILRIQQVVRGDSAAYFCASSPEQGVYDEQFFGPGTRLTVL.

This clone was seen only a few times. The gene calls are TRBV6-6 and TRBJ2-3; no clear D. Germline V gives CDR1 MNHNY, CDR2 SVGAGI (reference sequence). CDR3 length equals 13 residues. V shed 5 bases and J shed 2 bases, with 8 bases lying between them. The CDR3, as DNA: TGTGCCAGCAGTATTACTTCCACAGATACGCAGTATTTT. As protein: CASSITSTDTQYF.

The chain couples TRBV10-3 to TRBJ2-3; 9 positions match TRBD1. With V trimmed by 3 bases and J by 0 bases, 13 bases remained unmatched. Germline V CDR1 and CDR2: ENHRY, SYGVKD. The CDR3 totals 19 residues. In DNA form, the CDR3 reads TGTGCCATCAGTGATAAAGGGGACAGGGAAACCACTAGCACAGATACGCAGTATTTT. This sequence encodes CAISDKGDRETTSTDTQYF.

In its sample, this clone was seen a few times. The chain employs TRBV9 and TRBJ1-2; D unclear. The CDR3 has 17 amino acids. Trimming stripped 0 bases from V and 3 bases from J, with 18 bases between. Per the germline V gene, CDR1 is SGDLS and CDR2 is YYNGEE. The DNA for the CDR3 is TGTGCCAGCAGCGTAGGATCGATGCCCACCGGGGACTATGGCTACACCTTC. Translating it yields CASSVGSMPTGDYGYTF.

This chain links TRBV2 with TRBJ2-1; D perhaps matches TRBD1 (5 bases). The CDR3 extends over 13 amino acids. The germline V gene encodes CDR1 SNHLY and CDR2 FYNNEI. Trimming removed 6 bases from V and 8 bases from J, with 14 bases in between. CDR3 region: CASSDSAWDEQFF. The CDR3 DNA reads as TGTGCCAGCAGCGACAGTGCGTGGGATGAGCAGTTCTTC.

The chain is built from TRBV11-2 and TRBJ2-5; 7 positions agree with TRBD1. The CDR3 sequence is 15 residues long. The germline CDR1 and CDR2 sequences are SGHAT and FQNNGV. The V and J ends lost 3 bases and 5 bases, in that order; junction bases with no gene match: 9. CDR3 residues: CASSFLGGGGETQYF. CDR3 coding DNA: TGTGCCAGCAGCTTTCTAGGGGGCGGCGGGGAGACCCAGTACTTC.

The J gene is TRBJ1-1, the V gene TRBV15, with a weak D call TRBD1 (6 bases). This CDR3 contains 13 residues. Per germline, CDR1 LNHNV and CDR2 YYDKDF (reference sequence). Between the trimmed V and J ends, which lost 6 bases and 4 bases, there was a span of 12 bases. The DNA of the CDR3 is TGTGCCACCAGGGTCAGCAGGGGCACTGAAGCTTTCTTT. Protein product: CATRVSRGTEAFF.

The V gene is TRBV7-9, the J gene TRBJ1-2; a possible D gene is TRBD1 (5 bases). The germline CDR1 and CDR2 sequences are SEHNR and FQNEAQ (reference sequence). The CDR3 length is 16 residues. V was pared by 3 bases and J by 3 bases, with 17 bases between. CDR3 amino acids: CASSFSTRPGDYGYTF. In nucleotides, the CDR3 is TGTGCCAGCAGCTTCAGCACCAGGCCGGGGGACTATGGCTACACCTTC.

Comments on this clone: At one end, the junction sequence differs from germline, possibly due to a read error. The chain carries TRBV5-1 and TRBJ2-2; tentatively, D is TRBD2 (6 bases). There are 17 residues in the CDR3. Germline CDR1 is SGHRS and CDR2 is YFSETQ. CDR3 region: CASSLVSPSLNTGGLFF. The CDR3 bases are TGCGCCAGCAGCTTGGTTTCCCCGTCTCTTAACACCGGGGGGCTGTTTTTT. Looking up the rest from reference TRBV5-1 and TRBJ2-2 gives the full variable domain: KAGVTQTPRYLIKTRGQQVTLSCSPISGHRSVSWYQQTPGQGLQFLFEYFSETQRNKGNFPGRFSGRQFSNSRSEMNVSTLELGDSALYLCASSLVSPSLNTGGLFFGEGSRLTVL.

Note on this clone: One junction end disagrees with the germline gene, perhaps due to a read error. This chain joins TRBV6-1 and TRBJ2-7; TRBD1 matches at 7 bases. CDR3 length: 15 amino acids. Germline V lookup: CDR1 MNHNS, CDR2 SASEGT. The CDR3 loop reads CASSQETGLPYEQCF. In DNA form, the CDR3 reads TGTGCCAGCAGTCAGGAGACAGGGCTTCCCTACGAGCAGTGCTTC.

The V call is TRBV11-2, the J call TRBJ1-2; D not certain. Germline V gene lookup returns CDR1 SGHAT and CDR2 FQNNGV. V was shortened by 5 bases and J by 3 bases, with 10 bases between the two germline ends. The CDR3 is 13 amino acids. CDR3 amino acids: CASSHRRDYGYTF. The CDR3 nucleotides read TGTGCCAGCAGCCACCGGCGGGACTATGGCTACACCTTC. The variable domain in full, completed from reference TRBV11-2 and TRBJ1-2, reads EAGVAQSPRYKIIEKRQSVAFWCNPISGHATLYWYQQILGQGPKLLIQFQNNGVVDDSQLPKDRFSAERLKGVDSTLKIQPAKLEDSAVYLCASSHRRDYGYTFGSGTRLTVV.

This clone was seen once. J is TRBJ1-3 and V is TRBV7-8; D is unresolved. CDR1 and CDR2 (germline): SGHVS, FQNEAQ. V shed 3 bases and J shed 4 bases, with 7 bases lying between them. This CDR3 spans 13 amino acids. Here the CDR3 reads CASSFSIGNTIYF. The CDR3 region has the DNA TGTGCCAGCAGCTTTTCAATCGGAAACACCATATATTTT.

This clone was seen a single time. CDR3 protein: CASSKYRDRGTAGEQYF. The CDR3 DNA reads TGTGCCAGCAGCAAATACCGGGACAGAGGGACCGCTGGGGAGCAGTACTTC. V gene TRBV5-6 combines with J gene TRBJ2-7; 7 positions match TRBD1. The J segment lost 7 bases and the V segment lost 4 bases, leaving 20 bases of the junction unmatched. CDR1 is SGHDT, CDR2 YYEEEE, per germline. This CDR3 region has 17 residues. The variable domain in full, completed from reference TRBV5-6 and TRBJ2-7, reads DAGVTQSPTHLIKTRGQQVTLRCSPKSGHDTVSWYQQALGQGPQFIFQYYEEEERQRGNFPDRFSGHQFPNYSSELNVNALLLGDSALYLCASSKYRDRGTAGEQYFGPGTRLTVT.

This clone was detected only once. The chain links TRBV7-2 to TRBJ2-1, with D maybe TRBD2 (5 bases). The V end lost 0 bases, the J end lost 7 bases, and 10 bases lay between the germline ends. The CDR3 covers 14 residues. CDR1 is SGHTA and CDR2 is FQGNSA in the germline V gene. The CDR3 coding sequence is TGTGCCAGCAGCTTAGCGCGGGCTGGGAATGAGCAGTTCTTC. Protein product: CASSLARAGNEQFF.

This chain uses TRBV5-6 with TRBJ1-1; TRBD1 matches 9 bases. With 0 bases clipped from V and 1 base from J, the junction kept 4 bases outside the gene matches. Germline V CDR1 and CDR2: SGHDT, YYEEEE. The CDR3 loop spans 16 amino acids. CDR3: CASSLVPGQGNTEAFF. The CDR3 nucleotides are TGTGCCAGCAGCTTGGTTCCGGGACAGGGGAACACTGAAGCTTTCTTT.

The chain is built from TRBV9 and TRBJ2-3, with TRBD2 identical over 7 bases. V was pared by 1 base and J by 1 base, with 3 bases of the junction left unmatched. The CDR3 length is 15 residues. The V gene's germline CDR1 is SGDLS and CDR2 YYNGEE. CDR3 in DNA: TGTGCCAGCAGCGTAATAAGCGGGGGCACAGATACGCAGTATTTT. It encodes CASSVISGGTDTQYF.

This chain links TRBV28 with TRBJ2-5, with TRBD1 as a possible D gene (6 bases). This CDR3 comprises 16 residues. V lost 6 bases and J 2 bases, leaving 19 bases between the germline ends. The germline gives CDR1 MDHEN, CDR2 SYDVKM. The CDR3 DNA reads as TGTGCCAGCAGAAGATCTACAGGGAAAGGGCAAGAGACCCAGTACTTC. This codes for CASRRSTGKGQETQYF.

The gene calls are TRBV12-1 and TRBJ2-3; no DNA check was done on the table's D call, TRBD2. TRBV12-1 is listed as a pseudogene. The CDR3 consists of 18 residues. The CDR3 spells CASSLGSGGPEDTDTQYF. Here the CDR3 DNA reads TGTGCCAGCAGCTTGGGTAGCGGGGGGCCTGAAGACACAGATACGCAGTATTTT.

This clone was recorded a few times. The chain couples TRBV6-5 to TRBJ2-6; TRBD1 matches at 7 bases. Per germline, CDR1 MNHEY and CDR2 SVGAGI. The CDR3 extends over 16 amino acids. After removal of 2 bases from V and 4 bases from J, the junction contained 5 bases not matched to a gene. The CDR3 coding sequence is TGTGCCAGCAGTTACGACAGGGCCCGGGGGGCCAACGTCCTGACTTTC. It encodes CASSYDRARGANVLTF.

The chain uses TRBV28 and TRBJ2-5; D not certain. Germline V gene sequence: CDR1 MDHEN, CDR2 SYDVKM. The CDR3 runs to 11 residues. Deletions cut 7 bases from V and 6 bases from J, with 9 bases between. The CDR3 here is CASTLGQTQYF. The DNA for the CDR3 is TGTGCCAGCACCCTAGGCCAGACCCAGTACTTC.

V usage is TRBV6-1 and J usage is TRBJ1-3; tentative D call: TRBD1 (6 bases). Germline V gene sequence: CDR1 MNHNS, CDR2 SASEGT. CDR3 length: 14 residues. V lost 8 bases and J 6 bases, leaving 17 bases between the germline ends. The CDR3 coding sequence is TGTGCCAGCGGAAAAGCGGGGGGGCTAAACACCATATATTTT. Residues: CASGKAGGLNTIYF.

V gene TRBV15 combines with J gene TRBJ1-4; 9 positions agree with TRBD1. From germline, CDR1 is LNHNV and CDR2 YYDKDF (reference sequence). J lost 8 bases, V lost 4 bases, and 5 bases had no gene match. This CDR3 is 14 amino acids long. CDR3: CATSIQGAEEKLFF. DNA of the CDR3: TGTGCCACCAGCATACAGGGGGCCGAAGAAAAACTGTTTTTT.

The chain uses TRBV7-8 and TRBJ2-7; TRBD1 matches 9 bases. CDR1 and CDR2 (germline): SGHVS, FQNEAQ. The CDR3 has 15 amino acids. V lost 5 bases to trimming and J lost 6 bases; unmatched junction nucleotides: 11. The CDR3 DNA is TGTGCCAGCAGCGGATCCGGGACAGGGAGGGGCGAGCAGTACTTC. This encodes CASSGSGTGRGEQYF.